The 23 T cell receptor beta chains below were found in one sample sequenced in a study of cytomegalovirus exposure and HLA in healthy donors. Sequencing was performed with immunoSEQ multiplex PCR; in TCRdb, only in-frame clones are kept and a portion is missing. Here the sample spans about 130,000 clones, roughly 95% being singletons. The sample comprised PBMCs. Receptors were obtained from a man aged 18 to 29 in good health and CMV-seronegative.

This chain joins TRBV7-2 and TRBJ1-2; 7 positions agree with TRBD1. The CDR3 is 18 amino acids. The J segment lost 4 bases and the V segment lost 0 bases, leaving 14 bases of the junction unmatched. Germline CDR1 reads SGHTA; CDR2 reads FQGNSA. Written as DNA, the CDR3 is TGTGCCAGCAGCTTAGCACTAACGGCCCGAAGGACAGGCTATGGCTACACCTTC. Translating gives CASSLALTARRTGYGYTF.

In its sample, this clone was seen once. The chain has TRBV7-3 and TRBJ2-1, with D possibly matching TRBD1 (6 bases). Per germline, CDR1 SGHTA and CDR2 FQGTGA. Between the trimmed V and J ends, which lost 4 bases and 7 bases, there was a span of 23 bases. The CDR3 extends over 17 amino acids. The CDR3 loop reads CASSSVFFGGMGNEQFF. DNA for the CDR3: TGTGCCAGCAGCTCCGTGTTTTTTGGGGGCATGGGTAATGAGCAGTTCTTC.

V gene TRBV5-1 combines with J gene TRBJ1-1; D gene unclear. The ends were cut back, 4 bases at V and 0 bases at J, with 13 bases in the middle. CDR1 and CDR2 from the germline V gene are SGHRS and YFSETQ. This CDR3 has 15 residues. This CDR3 is CASSPEGGMNTEAFF. For the CDR3, the DNA is TGCGCCAGCAGCCCGGAGGGCGGCATGAACACTGAAGCTTTCTTT. Combining the CDR3 with reference TRBV5-1 and TRBJ1-1 gives the whole variable domain KAGVTQTPRYLIKTRGQQVTLSCSPISGHRSVSWYQQTPGQGLQFLFEYFSETQRNKGNFPGRFSGRQFSNSRSEMNVSTLELGDSALYLCASSPEGGMNTEAFFGQGTRLTVV.

V gene TRBV11-1 combines with J gene TRBJ1-2; D might be TRBD1 (6 bases). Per the germline V gene, CDR1 is SGHAT and CDR2 is FQDESV (reference sequence). The CDR3 loop spans 12 amino acids. The V and J ends lost 5 bases and 8 bases respectively, with 12 bases between them. Here the CDR3 DNA reads TGTGCCAGCAGCCGGGGGGCCCGAGGCTACACCTTC. It is translated as CASSRGARGYTF. The complete variable domain, with remaining parts taken from reference TRBV11-1 and TRBJ1-2, reads EAEVAQSPRYKITEKSQAVAFWCDPISGHATLYWYRQILGQGPELLVQFQDESVVDDSQLPKDRFSAERLKGVDSTLKIQPAELGDSAMYLCASSRGARGYTFGSGTRLTVV.

The rearrangement links TRBV5-1 to TRBJ2-7, with 7 bases lining up with TRBD1. Germline V gene lookup returns CDR1 SGHRS and CDR2 YFSETQ. The CDR3 is 16 amino acids. V lost 5 bases to trimming and J lost 3 bases; unmatched junction nucleotides: 14. The CDR3 sequence: CASRLSLRGYGYEQYF. CDR3 bases: TGCGCCAGCAGATTATCCCTCAGGGGGTATGGCTACGAGCAGTACTTC.

The V and J genes are TRBV29-1 and TRBJ2-3; D is perhaps TRBD2 (5 bases). Trimming pared 8 bases from V and 5 bases from J, leaving 17 bases between. This CDR3 region has 13 residues. CDR1 is SQVTM, CDR2 ANQGSEA, per germline. DNA of the CDR3: TGCAGCCTCGAGGGCCTAGGATTAGATACGCAGTATTTT. Protein product: CSLEGLGLDTQYF.

CDR3 DNA: TGTGCCAGCAGCGGTAGCGGGAGGAACAACGAGCAGTACTTC. This sequence encodes CASSGSGRNNEQYF. The chain links TRBV9 to TRBJ2-7; 10 bases agree with TRBD2. Germline V gene lookup returns CDR1 SGDLS and CDR2 YYNGEE. The CDR3 has 14 amino acids. Trimming took 3 bases from V and 5 from J; bases not matched to a gene: 5.

Only one count was recorded for this clone. CDR3 residues: CASSLGAADTQYF. DNA for the CDR3: TGTGCCAGCAGCTTAGGTGCGGCAGATACGCAGTATTTT. The V call is TRBV13, the J call TRBJ2-3; D not resolved. Germline V gene lookup returns CDR1 PRHDT and CDR2 FYEKMQ (reference sequence). This CDR3 has 13 amino acids. Trimming took off 0 bases at V and 4 bases at J, with 5 bases between the two ends.

The V and J genes are TRBV29-1 and TRBJ1-1; 8 nucleotides align to TRBD1. In germline, CDR1 is SQVTM, CDR2 ANQGSEA. J gave up 6 bases and V 3 bases, and 15 bases lay outside the gene matches. The CDR3 length is 16 residues. CDR3: CSVDGQGGGVGPEAFF. CDR3 nucleotide sequence: TGCAGCGTTGACGGACAGGGTGGGGGGGTCGGTCCTGAAGCTTTCTTT.

The chain couples TRBV9 to TRBJ1-1; the match to TRBD1 covers 8 bases. The CDR3 runs to 15 residues. Germline V lookup: CDR1 SGDLS, CDR2 YYNGEE. V was pared by 2 bases and J by 1 base, with 4 bases of the junction left unmatched. The CDR3, as DNA: TGTGCCAGCAGCGTCTCCGGGACAGGGAACACTGAAGCTTTCTTT. It encodes CASSVSGTGNTEAFF.

V usage is TRBV28 and J usage is TRBJ1-2; possibly TRBD1 for D (5 bases). V was cut by 3 bases and J by 4 bases, with 9 bases left in between. The CDR3 is 13 amino acids. From germline, CDR1 is MDHEN and CDR2 SYDVKM. The CDR3 is CASSFRVGYGYTF. The CDR3 bases are TGTGCCAGCAGTTTCAGGGTGGGCTATGGCTACACCTTC.

The rearrangement links TRBV29-1 to TRBJ1-2; 10 bases line up with TRBD1. V shed 6 bases, J shed 7 bases, and the junction held 14 bases outside the gene matches. The CDR3 has 15 residues. Germline CDR1 and CDR2: SQVTM and ANQGSEA. CDR3 in amino acids: CSVKLTGGGVAGYTF. For the CDR3, the DNA is TGCAGCGTAAAATTGACAGGGGGCGGGGTGGCTGGCTACACCTTC.

The chain couples TRBV27 to TRBJ2-1; 13 bases are a match to TRBD2. V trimming: 6 bases; J trimming: 3 bases; junction bases outside the gene matches: 8. This CDR3 region has 17 residues. Germline assignment: CDR1 MNHEY and CDR2 SMNVEV (reference sequence). CDR3 residues: CASRDGTSGIIYNEQFF. CDR3 DNA: TGTGCCAGCAGGGATGGGACTAGCGGGATAATCTACAATGAGCAGTTCTTC.

V usage is TRBV5-1 and J usage is TRBJ2-7; TRBD1 might be the D (6 bases). V was cut by 0 bases and J by 2 bases, with 12 bases left in between. This CDR3 is built from 15 residues. From germline, CDR1 is SGHRS and CDR2 YFSETQ. The chain's CDR3 is CASSLGQDPTYEQYF. The CDR3 DNA sequence: TGCGCCAGCAGCTTGGGACAGGACCCGACCTACGAGCAGTACTTC.

The V and J genes are TRBV2 and TRBJ2-1; D unclear. Germline CDR1 is SNHLY and CDR2 is FYNNEI. The CDR3 length is 12 residues. V dropped 6 bases and J dropped 7 bases, with 10 bases sitting between them. CDR3 bases: TGTGCCAGCAGCACTCTTCTGAATGAGCAGTTCTTC. Translated, it gives CASSTLLNEQFF.

The J gene is TRBJ1-4, the V gene TRBV5-6; weak D call: TRBD1 (5 bases). CDR3 length: 14 residues. V was clipped by 1 base and J by 8 bases, with 12 bases between them. The germline V gene encodes CDR1 SGHDT and CDR2 YYEEEE. CDR3 loop: CASSLWGTGEKLFF. In DNA, the CDR3 is TGTGCCAGCAGCTTGTGGGGGACTGGGGAAAAACTGTTTTTT.

The rearrangement links TRBV6-6 to TRBJ1-2; D is unresolved. V lost 0 bases, J lost 0 bases, and 5 bases lay in between. This CDR3 region has 14 residues. CDR1 is MNHNY and CDR2 is SVGAGI in the germline V gene (reference sequence). CDR3 residues: CASSYSTPNYGYTF. The CDR3 coding sequence is TGTGCCAGCAGTTACTCGACACCTAACTATGGCTACACCTTC.

The rearrangement uses TRBV4-1 and TRBJ2-1, with D possibly TRBD1 on 5 matching bases. Trimming removed 4 bases from V and 8 bases from J, with 18 bases in between. Germline values: CDR1 MGHRA, CDR2 YSYEKL. The CDR3 totals 15 residues. CDR3 in amino acids: CASSPPRTLTDEQFF. CDR3 bases: TGCGCCAGCAGCCCACCTCGGACACTCACTGATGAGCAGTTCTTC.

The gene calls are TRBV7-6 and TRBJ2-7; 10 bases match TRBD1. The trim removed 3 bases at V and 5 bases at J, leaving 4 bases unmatched. Per germline, CDR1 SGHVS and CDR2 FNYEAQ. The CDR3 is 14 amino acids. The CDR3 DNA reads TGTGCCAGCAGCTTGGGGACAGGGGCCCACGAGCAGTACTTC. Translation gives CASSLGTGAHEQYF. Looking up the rest from reference TRBV7-6 and TRBJ2-7 gives the full variable domain: GAGVSQSPRYKVTKRGQDVALRCDPISGHVSLYWYRQALGQGPEFLTYFNYEAQQDKSGLPNDRFSAERPEGSISTLTIQRTEQRDSAMYRCASSLGTGAHEQYFGPGTRLTVT.

J is TRBJ2-1 and V is TRBV11-2; perhaps TRBD1 as D (6 bases). The V end was cut by 4 bases, the J end by 4 bases, with 11 bases between. In germline, CDR1 is SGHAT, CDR2 FQNNGV. The CDR3 is 14 amino acids. This chain's CDR3 is CASSWMTGYNEQFF. The CDR3 nucleotides are TGTGCCAGCAGCTGGATGACAGGTTACAATGAGCAGTTCTTC.

The genes are TRBV29-1 and TRBJ2-1; D possibly corresponds to TRBD2 (7 bases). The CDR3 has 14 amino acids. CDR1 SQVTM and CDR2 ANQGSEA come from the germline V gene. Trimming shortened V by 3 bases and J by 2 bases, and 11 bases separated the two germline ends. CDR3 coding DNA: TGCAGCGTTGAGGGGGGGCAGACCTACAATGAGCAGTTCTTC. The encoded protein is CSVEGGQTYNEQFF.

The CDR3: CASSLLGQGDYGYTF. CDR3 coding DNA: TGCGCCAGCAGCCTCCTAGGGCAGGGGGACTATGGCTACACCTTC. This rearrangement joins TRBV4-3 to TRBJ1-2, with 7 bases identical to TRBD1. Germline lookup yields CDR1 LGHNA and CDR2 YSLEER. The V and J ends lost 4 bases and 3 bases, in that order; junction bases with no gene match: 8. The CDR3 consists of 15 residues.

This chain connects TRBV11-3 to TRBJ1-1; a weak D match, TRBD1 (5 bases). The CDR3 runs to 13 residues. Trimming cost V 5 bases and J 2 bases, with 9 bases left between them. Germline V gives CDR1 SGHNT, CDR2 YENEEA. DNA for the CDR3: TGTGCCAGCAGCACGACAGAAAACACTGAAGCTTTCTTT. Translation: CASSTTENTEAFF.